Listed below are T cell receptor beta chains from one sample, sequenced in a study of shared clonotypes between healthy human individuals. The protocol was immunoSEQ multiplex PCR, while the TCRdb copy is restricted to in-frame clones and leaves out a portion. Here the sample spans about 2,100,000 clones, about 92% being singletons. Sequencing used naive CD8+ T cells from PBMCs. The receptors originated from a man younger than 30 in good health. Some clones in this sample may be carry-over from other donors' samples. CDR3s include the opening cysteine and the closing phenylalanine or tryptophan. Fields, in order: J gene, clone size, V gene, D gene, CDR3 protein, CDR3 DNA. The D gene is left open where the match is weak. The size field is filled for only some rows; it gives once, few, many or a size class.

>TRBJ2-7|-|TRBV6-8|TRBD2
CASRPARLGLAGGEQYF
TGTGCCAGCAGACCGGCTCGGTTAGGACTAGCGGGAGGCGAGCAGTACTTC
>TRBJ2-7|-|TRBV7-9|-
CASSLGDFEQYF
TGTGCCAGCAGCCTGGGGGACTTTGAGCAGTACTTC
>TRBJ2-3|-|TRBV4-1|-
CASSQRPSRGDTQYF
TGCGCCAGCAGCCAGAGACCCTCGAGGGGGGATACGCAGTATTTT
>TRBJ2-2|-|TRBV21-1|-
CASSTRQGSGELFF
TGTGCCAGCAGCACTAGACAGGGGTCCGGGGAGCTGTTTTTT
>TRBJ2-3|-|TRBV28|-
CASSPRVTDTQYF
TGTGCCAGCAGCCCCAGGGTGACAGATACGCAGTATTTT
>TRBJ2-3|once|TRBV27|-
CASSFPGSADTQYF
TGTGCCAGCAGTTTTCCCGGGAGTGCAGATACGCAGTATTTT
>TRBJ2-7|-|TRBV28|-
CASSLTGSSYEQYF
TGTGCCAGCAGTTTAACAGGGAGCTCCTACGAGCAGTACTTC
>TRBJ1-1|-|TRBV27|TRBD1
CASSARTGPTEAFF
TGTGCCAGCAGTGCCCGGACAGGGCCCACTGAAGCTTTCTTT
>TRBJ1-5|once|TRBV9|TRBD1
CASSPGTGDDQPQHF
TGTGCCAGCAGCCCCGGGACAGGGGACGATCAGCCCCAGCATTTT
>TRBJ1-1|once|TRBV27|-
CASRFKGSTEAFF
TGTGCCAGCAGGTTCAAGGGGAGCACTGAAGCTTTCTTT
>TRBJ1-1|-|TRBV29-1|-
CSALTGNTEAFF
TGCAGCGCACTGACAGGGAACACTGAAGCTTTCTTT
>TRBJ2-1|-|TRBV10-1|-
CASSEWLGEQFF
TGCGCCAGCAGTGAGTGGCTAGGCGAACAGTTCTTC
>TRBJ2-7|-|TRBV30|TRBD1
CAWNRDRGVEQYF
TGTGCCTGGAACCGGGACAGGGGGGTCGAGCAGTACTTC
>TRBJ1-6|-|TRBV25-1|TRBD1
CASGDRSNSPLHF
TGTGCCAGCGGGGACAGATCTAATTCACCCCTCCACTTT
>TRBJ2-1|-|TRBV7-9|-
CASSFSLRPQEQFF
TGTGCCAGCAGCTTTTCGTTAAGGCCCCAAGAGCAGTTCTTC
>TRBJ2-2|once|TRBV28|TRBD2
CASSFPRMTQPQREGSDTGELFF
TGTGCCAGCAGTTTTCCTCGGATGACGCAACCCCAACGGGAGGGGAGTGACACCGGGGAGCTGTTTTTT
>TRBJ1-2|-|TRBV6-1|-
CASSELEGSTNYGYTF
TGTGCCAGCAGTGAACTGGAAGGCAGCACTAACTATGGCTACACCTTC
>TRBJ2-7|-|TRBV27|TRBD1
CASTAGTATGEQYF
TGTGCCAGCACCGCCGGGACAGCGACCGGCGAGCAGTACTTC
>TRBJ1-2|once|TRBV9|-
CASSEEGAYGYTF
TGTGCCAGCAGCGAGGAGGGTGCCTATGGCTACACCTTC
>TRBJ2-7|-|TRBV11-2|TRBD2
CASSFSGPRAPYF
TGTGCCAGCAGCTTTAGCGGGCCCCGGGCACCGTACTTC
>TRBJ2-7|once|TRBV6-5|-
CASSYGDRLEQYF
TGTGCCAGCAGTTACGGAGACCGCCTAGAGCAGTACTTC
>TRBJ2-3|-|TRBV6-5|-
CASSYTPRAGDTQYF
TGTGCCAGCAGTTATACGCCAAGGGCGGGAGATACGCAGTATTTT
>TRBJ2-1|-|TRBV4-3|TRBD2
CASSPTLGTSGRLHNEQFF
TGCGCCAGCAGCCCAACCCTAGGGACTAGCGGGAGGCTTCACAATGAGCAGTTCTTC
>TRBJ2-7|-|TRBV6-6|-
CASSAGTLHGSYEQYF
TGTGCCAGCAGTGCCGGGACACTACACGGCTCCTACGAGCAGTACTTC
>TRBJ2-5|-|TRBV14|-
CASSPRAHPLGETQYF
TGTGCCAGCAGCCCTCGGGCCCACCCTCTAGGGGAGACCCAGTACTTC
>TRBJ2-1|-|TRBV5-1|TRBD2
CATTTSGSSYNEQFF
TGCGCCACCACAACTAGCGGGAGTTCCTACAATGAGCAGTTCTTC
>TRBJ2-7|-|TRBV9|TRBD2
CASSVVSGRFDEQYF
TGTGCCAGCAGCGTAGTTAGCGGGAGATTTGACGAGCAGTACTTC
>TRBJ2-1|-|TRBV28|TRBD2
CASSSMGLAGGNEQFF
TGTGCCAGCAGTTCCATGGGACTAGCGGGAGGTAATGAGCAGTTCTTC
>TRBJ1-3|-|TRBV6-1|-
CASSARAGDYSSGNTIYF
TGTGCCAGCAGTGCTCGGGCAGGCGATTACTCCTCTGGAAACACCATATATTTT
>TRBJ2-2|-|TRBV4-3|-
CASSQSTTGELFF
TGCGCCAGCAGCCAGTCAACCACCGGGGAGCTGTTTTTT
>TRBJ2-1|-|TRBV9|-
CASSVRAAYNEQFF
TGTGCCAGCAGCGTAAGGGCAGCCTACAATGAGCAGTTCTTC
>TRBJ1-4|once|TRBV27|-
CASSSSSGVIKEKLFF
TGTGCCAGCAGTTCCAGCTCAGGGGTTATTAAAGAAAAACTGTTTTTT
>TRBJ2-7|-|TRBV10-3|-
CAIGAPEQYF
TGTGCCATCGGGGCCCCAGAGCAGTACTTC
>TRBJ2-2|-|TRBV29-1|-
CSVYGETGELFF
TGCAGCGTTTATGGGGAGACCGGGGAGCTGTTTTTT
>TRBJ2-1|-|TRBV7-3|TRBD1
CASSPLGQGANEQFF
TGTGCCAGCAGCCCTCTAGGACAGGGGGCCAATGAGCAGTTCTTC
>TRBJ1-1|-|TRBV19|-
CASSIARHGYTEAFF
TGTGCCAGTAGTATAGCCCGCCATGGTTACACTGAAGCTTTCTTT
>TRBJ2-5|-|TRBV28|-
CASSLARQETQYF
TGTGCCAGCAGTTTAGCACGGCAAGAGACCCAGTACTTC
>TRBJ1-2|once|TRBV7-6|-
CASSLRGDYGYTF
TGTGCCAGCAGCCTTCGGGGTGACTATGGCTACACCTTC
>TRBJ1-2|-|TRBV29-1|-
CSVEGALSYGYTF
TGCAGCGTTGAGGGGGCCCTGTCCTATGGCTACACCTTC
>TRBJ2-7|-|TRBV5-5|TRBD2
CASSQLAGGAYEQYF
TGTGCCAGCAGCCAACTAGCGGGAGGGGCCTACGAGCAGTACTTC
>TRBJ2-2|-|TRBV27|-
CASSPGTNSRELFF
TGTGCCAGCAGTCCCGGGACGAATAGCCGGGAGCTGTTTTTT
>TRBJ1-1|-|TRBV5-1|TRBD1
CASSLGGIAFF
TGCGCCAGCAGCTTAGGGGGCATCGCTTTCTTT
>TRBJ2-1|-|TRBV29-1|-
CSVGRSRATYNEQFF
TGCAGCGTTGGGCGGAGCAGGGCCACCTACAATGAGCAGTTCTTC
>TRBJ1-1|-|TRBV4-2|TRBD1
CASSQAVRGRGNTEAFF
TGTGCCAGCAGCCAAGCAGTCAGGGGGCGCGGGAACACTGAAGCTTTCTTT
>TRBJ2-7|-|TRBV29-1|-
CSVGDLRAVNSYEQYF
TGCAGCGTTGGGGATCTACGAGCGGTAAACTCCTACGAGCAGTACTTC
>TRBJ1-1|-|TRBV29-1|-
CSGWGGSTEAFF
TGCAGCGGATGGGGCGGGAGCACTGAAGCTTTCTTT
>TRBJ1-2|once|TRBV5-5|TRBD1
CASSLTPGQGRYYGYTF
TGTGCCAGCAGCTTAACACCGGGACAGGGGAGGTACTATGGCTACACCTTC
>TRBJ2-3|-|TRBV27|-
CASSDAGISTDTQYF
TGTGCCAGCAGTGATGCGGGGATAAGCACAGATACGCAGTATTTT
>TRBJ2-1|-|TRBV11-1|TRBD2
CASSLSERGYNEQFF
TGTGCCAGCAGCTTAAGCGAGCGGGGCTACAATGAGCAGTTCTTC
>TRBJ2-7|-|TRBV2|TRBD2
CASNGRGYEQYF
TGTGCCAGCAACGGGAGGGGCTACGAGCAGTACTTC
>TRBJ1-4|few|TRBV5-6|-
CASSLGYEKLFF
TGTGCCAGCAGCTTAGGGTACGAAAAACTGTTTTTT
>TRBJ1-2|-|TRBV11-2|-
CASSLGTRGGYTF
TGTGCCAGCAGCTTAGGGACAAGGGGTGGCTACACCTTC
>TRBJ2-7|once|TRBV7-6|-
CASSLEILSYEQYF
TGTGCCAGCAGCTTAGAGATACTATCCTACGAGCAGTACTTC
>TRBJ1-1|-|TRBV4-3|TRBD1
CASSPRTGANTEAFF
TGCGCCAGCAGCCCCCGGACAGGGGCGAACACTGAAGCTTTCTTT
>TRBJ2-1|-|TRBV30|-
CAWSVNGGNEQFF
TGTGCCTGGAGTGTAAACGGCGGCAATGAGCAGTTCTTC
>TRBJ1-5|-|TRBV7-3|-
CASSLIGGSNQPQHF
TGTGCCAGCAGCCTAATCGGGGGAAGCAATCAGCCCCAGCATTTT
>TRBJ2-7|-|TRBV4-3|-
CASSQGGREQNEQYF
TGCGCCAGCAGCCAAGGTGGCAGGGAACAGAACGAGCAGTACTTC